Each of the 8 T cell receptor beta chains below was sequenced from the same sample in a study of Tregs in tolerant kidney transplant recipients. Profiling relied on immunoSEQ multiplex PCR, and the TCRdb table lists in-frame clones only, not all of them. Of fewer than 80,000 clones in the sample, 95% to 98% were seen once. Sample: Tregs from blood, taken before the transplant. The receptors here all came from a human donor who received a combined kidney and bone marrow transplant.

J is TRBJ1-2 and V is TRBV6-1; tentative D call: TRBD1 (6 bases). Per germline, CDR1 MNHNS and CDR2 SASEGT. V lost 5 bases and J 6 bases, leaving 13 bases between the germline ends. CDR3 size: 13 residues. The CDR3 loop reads CASSLQGLDGYTF. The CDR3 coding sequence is TGTGCCAGCAGTCTACAGGGTTTGGATGGCTACACCTTC.

Here the CDR3 DNA reads TGTGCCAGCAGCTTGGGCGGGACGGATCAAGAGACCCAGTACTTC. It yields the protein CASSLGGTDQETQYF. The J gene is TRBJ2-5, the V gene TRBV7-2; the D gene is possibly TRBD2 (6 bases). V was pared by 3 bases and J by 2 bases, with 13 bases between. This CDR3 contains 15 residues. Germline CDR1 is SGHTA and CDR2 is FQGNSA.

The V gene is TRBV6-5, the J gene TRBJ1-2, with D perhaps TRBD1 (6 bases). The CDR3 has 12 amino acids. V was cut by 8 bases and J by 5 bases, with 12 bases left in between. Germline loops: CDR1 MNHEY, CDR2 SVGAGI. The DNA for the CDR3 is TGTGCCAGCGGGGGCGTTGGTTATGGCTACACCTTC. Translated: CASGGVGYGYTF.

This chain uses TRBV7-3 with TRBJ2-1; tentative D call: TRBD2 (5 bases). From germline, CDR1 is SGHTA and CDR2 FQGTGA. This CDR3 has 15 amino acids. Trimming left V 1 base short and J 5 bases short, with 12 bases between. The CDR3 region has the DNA TGTGCCAGCAGCTTAATGGCGGGCCTGAACAATGAGCAGTTCTTC. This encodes CASSLMAGLNNEQFF.

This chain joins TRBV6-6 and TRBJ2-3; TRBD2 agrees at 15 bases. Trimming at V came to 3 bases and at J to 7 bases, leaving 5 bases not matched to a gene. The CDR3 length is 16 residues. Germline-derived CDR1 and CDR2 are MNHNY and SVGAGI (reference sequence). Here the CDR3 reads CASSYAGTSGGNTQYF. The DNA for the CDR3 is TGTGCCAGCAGTTATGCCGGGACTAGCGGGGGGAATACGCAGTATTTT.

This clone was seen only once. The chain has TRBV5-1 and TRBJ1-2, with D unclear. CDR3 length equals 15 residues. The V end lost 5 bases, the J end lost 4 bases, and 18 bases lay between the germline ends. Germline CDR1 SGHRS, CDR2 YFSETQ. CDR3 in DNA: TGCGCCAGCAGAGTCGGTGTTTCGGAGGTCTATGGCTACACCTTC. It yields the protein CASRVGVSEVYGYTF.

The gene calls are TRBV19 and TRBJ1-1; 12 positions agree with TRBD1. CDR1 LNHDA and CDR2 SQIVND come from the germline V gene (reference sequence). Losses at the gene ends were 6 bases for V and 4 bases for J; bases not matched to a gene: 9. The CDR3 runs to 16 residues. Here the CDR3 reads CASRGQGAGGVTEAFF. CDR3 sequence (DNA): TGTGCCAGTAGGGGACAGGGGGCCGGAGGGGTCACTGAAGCTTTCTTT.

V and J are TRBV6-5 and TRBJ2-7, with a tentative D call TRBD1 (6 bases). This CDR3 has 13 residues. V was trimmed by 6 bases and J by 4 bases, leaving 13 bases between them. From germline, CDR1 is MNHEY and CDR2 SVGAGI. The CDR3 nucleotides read TGTGCCAGCAGACCTACAGGGTTTTACGAGCAGTACTTC. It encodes CASRPTGFYEQYF.